The TCR beta chain described here comes from a study of Ad26.COV2.S vaccination and SARS-CoV-2 variants. The wider study: Once or twice, 56 days apart, Ad26.COV2.S was delivered intramuscularly.

Study-wide results and caveats: Post-vaccination breadth of spike-specific CD8+ and CD4+ T cell responses was reportedly substantial.

Concerning this clone: Its antigen is unknown.

Data came from immunoSEQ multiplex PCR; TCRdb stores just in-frame clones and leaves some out. The sample records hundreds of thousands of clones, about 86% being singletons. Treatment described: roughly 19 received Ad26.COV2.S at low or high dose, single or two shots; a few received placebo; per-sample allocation not given. Material that was analyzed had been drawn on day 63 after the first vaccine or placebo injection. Donor was an adult aged 18-55 years in Boston. CDR1 is KGHSH and CDR2 is LQKENI in the germline V gene. The CDR3 covers 15 residues. The germline V and J ends were trimmed by 6 bases and 0 bases, with 12 bases remaining between them.

The specimen comprised peripheral blood, sampled in a trial of Ad26.COV2.S vaccine versus placebo. The receptor was derived from a person aged 18-65 years who received the Ad26.COV2.S COVID-19 vaccine or a placebo. The chain has TRBV18 and TRBJ1-3, with a weak D call TRBD1 (5 bases). The CDR3 loop reads CASSRDSGSGNTIYF. In nucleotides, the CDR3 is TGTGCCAGCTCTCGGGACTCCGGCTCTGGAAACACCATATATTTT.